This paragraph covers one T cell receptor (beta chain) sequence. The assay was immunoSEQ multiplex PCR, and TCRdb's table has in-frame clones only and misses some. The sample shows 76,000 or so clones, around nine tenths of them seen only once. Germline V gene lookup returns CDR1 SGHRS and CDR2 YFSETQ. The CDR3 length is 12 residues. V was trimmed by 6 bases and J by 0 bases, leaving 7 bases between them. This entry belongs to a study of technical replicates of blood from a few donors. The sequencing sample was made of T cells isolated from PBMCs. The source is a human donor in good health. The chain links TRBV5-1 to TRBJ2-7; the D is unclear. This CDR3 reads CASNLSSYEQYF. The DNA for the CDR3 is TGCGCCAGCAACCTAAGCTCCTACGAGCAGTACTTC.